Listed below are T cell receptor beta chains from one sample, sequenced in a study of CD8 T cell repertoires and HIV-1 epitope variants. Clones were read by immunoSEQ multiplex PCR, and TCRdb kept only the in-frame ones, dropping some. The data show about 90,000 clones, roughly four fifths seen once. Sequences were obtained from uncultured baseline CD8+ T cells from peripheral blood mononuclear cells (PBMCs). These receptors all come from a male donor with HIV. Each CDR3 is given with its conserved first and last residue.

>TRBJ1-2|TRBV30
CAWTRAGGVYGYTF
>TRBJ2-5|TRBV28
CASSLGTGEETQYF
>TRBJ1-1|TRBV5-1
CASSWDREVEAFF
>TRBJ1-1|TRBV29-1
CSGRQENTEAFF
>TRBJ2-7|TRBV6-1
CASSEGAGPYEQYF
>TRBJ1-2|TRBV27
CASSSYAGQGKEGYTF
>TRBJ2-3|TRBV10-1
CASSRDRKTDTQYF
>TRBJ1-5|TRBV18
CASSLSGNNQPQHF
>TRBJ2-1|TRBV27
CASSLRYSSYNEQFF
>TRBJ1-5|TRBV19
CASSQGGPGNQPQHF
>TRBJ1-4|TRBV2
CASSGEGAWGEKLFF
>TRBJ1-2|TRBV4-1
CASSQVQGGKYGYTF
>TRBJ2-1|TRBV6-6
CASREAIYNEQFF
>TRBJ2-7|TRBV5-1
CASSFGQETSYEQYF
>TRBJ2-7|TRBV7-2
CASSLALAGGHISYEQYF
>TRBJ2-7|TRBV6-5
CASSTRTGDHGYF
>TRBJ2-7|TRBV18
CASSPQQGNYEQYF
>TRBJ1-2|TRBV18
CASSRTGVDYGYTF
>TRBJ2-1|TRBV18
CASSPPGLAGEKQFF
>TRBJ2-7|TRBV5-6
CASSFWQYYEQYF
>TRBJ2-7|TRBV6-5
CASSLGGSSYEQYF
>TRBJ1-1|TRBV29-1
CSVGRGNTEAFF
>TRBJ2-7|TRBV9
CASSPWDATYEQYF
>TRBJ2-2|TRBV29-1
CSVLAETNTGELFF
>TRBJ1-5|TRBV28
CASSPLGGRGGQPQHF
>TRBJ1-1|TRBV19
CASSIGQVNTEAFF
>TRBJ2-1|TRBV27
CASRSAGGEYNEQFF
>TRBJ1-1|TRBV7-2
CASSFPRRNTEAFF
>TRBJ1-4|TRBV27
CASSSRTGGWEKLFF
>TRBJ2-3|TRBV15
CATSRDLAERTDTQYF
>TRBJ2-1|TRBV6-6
CASRAASVGDEQFF
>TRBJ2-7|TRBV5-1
CASTKTGNRDEQYF
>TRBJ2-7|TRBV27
CASSPPWEGDFYEQYF
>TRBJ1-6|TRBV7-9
CASSMDRPDNSPLHF
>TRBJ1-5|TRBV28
CASSFPGNNQPQHF
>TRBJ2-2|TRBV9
CASSVDYSLEWELFF
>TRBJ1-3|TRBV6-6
CASSSDGFSGNTIYF
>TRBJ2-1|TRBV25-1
CASSKSGLIGTGDEQFF
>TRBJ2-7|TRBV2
CASSLRPGTLYEQYF
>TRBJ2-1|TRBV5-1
CASSLDSGSTNEQFF
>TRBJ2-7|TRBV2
CASSEEDGRGSYEQYF
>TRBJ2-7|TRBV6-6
CASSYRRVGGFEQYF
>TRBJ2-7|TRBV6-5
CASRRQGAYEQYF
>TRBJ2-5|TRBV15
CATSRGPGREETQYF
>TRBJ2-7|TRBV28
CASSFVTGSYEQYF
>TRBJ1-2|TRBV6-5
CASSYKGTGGYYGYTF
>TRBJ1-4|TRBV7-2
CASSYRQAAFEKLFF
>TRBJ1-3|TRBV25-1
CASTLGGVSGNTIYF
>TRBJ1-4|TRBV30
CAWSEPYPFQKLFF
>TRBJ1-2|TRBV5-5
CASSLSGTDYGYTF
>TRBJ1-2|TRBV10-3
CAISEFQTGPNGYTF
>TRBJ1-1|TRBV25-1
CASSGQVAVTEAFF
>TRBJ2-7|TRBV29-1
CSAFSRDTYEQYF
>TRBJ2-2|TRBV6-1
CASSEPTLPGELFF
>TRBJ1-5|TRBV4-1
CASSQSGTASNQPQHF
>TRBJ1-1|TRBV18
CASSVGGNTEAFF
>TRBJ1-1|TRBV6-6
CASSMTGTNTEAFF
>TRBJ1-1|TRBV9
CASSYGQGATEAFF
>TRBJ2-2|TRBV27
CASSGYTGELFF
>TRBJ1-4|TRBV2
CASREYLLLATNEKLFF